This TCR beta chain came from a study of T cell responses to AZD1222 COVID-19 vaccine. Study results and caveats: Among those given AZD1222, only six were seropositive at baseline. Most donors were white British and more were female, and clonal diversity was possibly underestimated. Only after the peak T cell response were repertoires sampled. The reported proportion of spike-specific TCRs targeting unmutated variant regions was nearly half.

The protocol was immunoSEQ multiplex PCR, while the TCRdb copy is restricted to in-frame clones and leaves out a portion. The sample has 150,000 to 200,000 clones; about 90% are singletons. Details on this clone: The target antigen is unknown.

Sequences were derived from peripheral blood, sampled on day 0 of MenACWY control vaccination. This receptor was obtained from an adult in good health.

The CDR3 DNA sequence: TGTGCCAGCAGTGAAGCTCTACAGGGGTCCCACGAGCAGTACTTC. Translated: CASSEALQGSHEQYF. This chain links TRBV2 with TRBJ2-7, with TRBD1 identical over 7 bases. J was trimmed by 5 bases and V by 0 bases; bases with no gene match: 7. Germline V lookup: CDR1 SNHLY, CDR2 FYNNEI. The CDR3 totals 15 residues. The full variable domain, completed using reference TRBV2 and TRBJ2-7, is EPEVTQTPSHQVTQMGQEVILRCVPISNHLYFYWYRQILGQKVEFLVSFYNNEISEKSEIFDDQFSVERPDGSNFTLKIRSTKLEDSAMYFCASSEALQGSHEQYFGPGTRLTVT.